This T cell receptor beta chain was identified in a study of cytomegalovirus exposure and HLA in healthy donors. Details on this clone: Its antigen remains unknown.

V lost 3 bases to trimming and J lost 7 bases, with 16 bases between them. This CDR3 is 15 amino acids long. From germline, CDR1 is LNHDA and CDR2 SQIVND (reference sequence). Primers: 60 Vbeta forward and 13 Jbeta reverse. Profiling relied on immunoSEQ multiplex PCR, and the TCRdb table lists in-frame clones only, not all of them. The sample records 200,000 or so clones, around 87% being singletons. The study, taken as a whole, reports: TCR beta chain V- and J-gene trimming was linked, in a later analysis, to a missense variant in DCLRE1C.

The chain combines TRBV19 with TRBJ1-5; D uncertain. Sequences were obtained from PBMCs. The receptor was isolated from a man younger than 45 in good health and CMV-seronegative. The CDR3 region is CASSMASISEQPQHF. The CDR3, as DNA: TGTGCCAGTAGTATGGCGTCAATAAGCGAGCAGCCCCAGCATTTT.